Listed here are 13 T cell receptor beta chains from one sample, sequenced in a study of blood T cells in healthy people across ages. A second about 7 to 12 cycle PCR used barcoded and J-beta primers. TCRdb processed the 5' RACE reads anew with MiXCR; each CDR3 protein has one entry. The sample has about 670,000 distinct CDR3 sequences, 52% seen once; the top ten hold 13%. The source material was blood. These receptors all stem from a woman aged 80 or over in good health.

For the CDR3, the DNA is TGTGCCAGCTCACCAGACTGGAGTGGCTACACCTTC. Encoded protein: CASSPDWSGYTF. The genes are TRBV18 and TRBJ1-2; D gene ambiguous. The germline V gene encodes CDR1 KGHSH and CDR2 LQKENI. V dropped 2 bases and J dropped 7 bases, with 8 bases sitting between them. This CDR3 comprises 12 residues.

The rearrangement links TRBV9 to TRBJ2-1; 8 bases map to TRBD2. J lost 3 bases, V lost 0 bases, and 2 bases had no gene match. Germline V gene sequence: CDR1 SGDLS, CDR2 YYNGEE. The CDR3 runs to 15 residues. This chain's CDR3 is CASSVDSGGYNEQFF. CDR3 bases: TGTGCCAGCAGCGTAGACAGCGGGGGCTACAATGAGCAGTTCTTC.

V usage is TRBV3-1 and J usage is TRBJ2-3; 8 bases agree with TRBD2. Germline lookup yields CDR1 LGHDT and CDR2 YNNKEL (reference sequence). With 4 bases clipped from V and 7 bases from J, the junction kept 19 bases outside the gene matches. The CDR3 has 18 amino acids. This CDR3 reads CASSLWGRGAGLGNTQYF. CDR3 nucleotides: TGTGCCAGCAGCCTATGGGGGCGGGGGGCCGGGTTGGGGAATACGCAGTATTTT.

The chain employs TRBV5-1 and TRBJ1-4; D is undetermined. The CDR3 is 14 residues long. Germline CDR1 SGHRS, CDR2 YFSETQ. The V end lost 3 bases, the J end lost 5 bases, and 11 bases lay between the germline ends. The CDR3 loop is CASSSDGRNEKLFF. The CDR3 DNA sequence: TGCGCCAGCAGCTCCGATGGCCGCAATGAAAAACTGTTTTTT.

DNA for the CDR3: TGTGCCAGCAGCCGAAATCAGGGGACAGATACGCAGTATTTT. Its protein product is CASSRNQGTDTQYF. The chain carries TRBV6-2 or TRBV6-3 and TRBJ2-3; D is perhaps TRBD1 (6 bases). The CDR3 is made up of 14 amino acids. Germline V gene lookup returns CDR1 MNHEY and CDR2 SVGEGT. V lost 6 bases, J lost 3 bases, and 13 bases lay in between.

The chain employs TRBV15 and TRBJ1-4; D gene ambiguous. The CDR3 runs 13 residues. CDR1 is LNHNV, CDR2 YYDKDF, per germline (reference sequence). Deletions cut 3 bases from V and 4 bases from J, with 6 bases between. The CDR3: CATSRSLNEKLFF. CDR3 sequence (DNA): TGTGCCACCAGCAGGTCGCTTAATGAAAAACTGTTTTTT.

This clonotype turned up a few times. This chain links TRBV7-9 with TRBJ1-2; D is uncertain. The V end was cut by 1 base, the J end by 0 bases, with 6 bases between. CDR3 length: 14 amino acids. Looked up from germline, CDR1 is SEHNR and CDR2 is FQNEAQ (reference sequence). The CDR3: CASSLGGSNYGYTF. DNA of the CDR3: TGTGCCAGCAGCTTAGGTGGCTCTAACTATGGCTACACCTTC.

The chain carries TRBV7-9 and TRBJ2-7, with D unclear. The assigned J gene may be wrong: the sequence end matches TRBJ2-5 better. The germline V gene encodes CDR1 SEHNR and CDR2 FQNEAQ (reference sequence). The CDR3 contains 13 residues. The CDR3 protein is CASNAPLYETQYF. Written as DNA, the CDR3 is TGTGCCAGCAACGCCCCTCTCTACGAGACCCAGTACTTC.

The J gene is TRBJ2-5, the V gene TRBV28; maybe TRBD2 (6 bases). Trimming removed 5 bases from V and 5 bases from J, with 15 bases in between. Germline-derived CDR1 and CDR2 are MDHEN and SYDVKM. The CDR3 spans 14 residues. The DNA for the CDR3 is TGTGCCAGCAGTACTCCCGGGACTTCCGAGACCCAGTACTTC. Protein: CASSTPGTSETQYF.

The chain has TRBV29-1 and TRBJ1-1; D is possibly TRBD1 (5 bases). Per germline, CDR1 SQVTM and CDR2 ANQGSEA. Between the trimmed V and J ends, which lost 1 base and 6 bases, there was a span of 6 bases. CDR3 length equals 11 residues. The CDR3 sequence is CSVEGGAEAFF. The CDR3 DNA follows: TGCAGCGTTGAAGGGGGGGCTGAAGCTTTCTTT.

V gene TRBV27 combines with J gene TRBJ2-4; 7 nucleotides align to TRBD1. Gene TRBJ2-7 matches the end of the DNA better, so the J call may be wrong. This CDR3 has 14 residues. CDR1 is MNHEY and CDR2 is SMNVEV in the germline V gene (reference sequence). The CDR3 DNA sequence: TGTGCCACCTCTATCGGGACAGTCTACTACGAGCAGTACTTC. Encoded protein: CATSIGTVYYEQYF.

This sequence joins TRBV12-3 or TRBV12-4 and TRBJ1-5; D perhaps matches TRBD1 (6 bases). V lost 3 bases, J lost 3 bases, and 9 bases lay in between. This CDR3 contains 14 residues. This chain's CDR3 is CASSFGTNNQPQHF. CDR3 DNA sequence: TGTGCCAGCAGTTTTGGGACAAACAATCAGCCCCAGCATTTT.

With regard to this clonotype: A much larger clone lies one base from this, so it may be a read error. The CDR3 region has the DNA TGCAGTGCTGGACAGAGGGTAGAGACCCAGTACTTC. As protein: CSAGQRVETQYF. The V and J genes are TRBV20-1 and TRBJ2-5; D is perhaps TRBD1 (6 bases). The V end lost 5 bases, the J end lost 4 bases, and 11 bases lay between the germline ends. This CDR3 has 12 amino acids. The germline V gene has CDR1 DFQATT and CDR2 SNEGSKA (reference sequence).